The 5 T cell receptor beta chains below all came from one sample that was sequenced in a study of CD8 T cells in Susac syndrome. With random hexamers, reverse transcription was performed on about 0.5 to 1 ug of RNA. MiXCR was run by TCRdb on the immunoSEQ multiplex PCR reads, yielding one entry per CDR3 protein. This sample has tens of thousands of distinct CDR3 sequences, with 95% to 96% found just once. Sample: CD4+ T cells from PBMCs. These receptors came from a human donor with multiple sclerosis.

The chain joins TRBV13 to TRBJ1-2; 11 bases are shared with TRBD1. J gave up 7 bases and V 7 bases, and 8 bases lay outside the gene matches. Germline V gene lookup returns CDR1 PRHDT and CDR2 FYEKMQ (reference sequence). The CDR3 is 14 amino acids. The CDR3 nucleotides read TGTGCCAGCAATAGGGACAGGGGGTCGGTTGGCTACACCTTC. This sequence encodes CASNRDRGSVGYTF.

The CDR3 region has the DNA TGTGCCAGCAGCCAAGAACCGGTAATGGCCCACGAGCAGTACTTC. This sequence encodes CASSQEPVMAHEQYF. The chain employs TRBV14 and TRBJ2-7; D remains ambiguous. V was shortened by 0 bases and J by 5 bases, with 14 bases between the two germline ends. The CDR3 is made up of 15 amino acids. CDR1 SGHDN and CDR2 FVKESK come from the germline V gene.

The V and J genes are TRBV20-1 and TRBJ2-3; 8 positions agree with TRBD2. CDR1 and CDR2 (germline): DFQATT, SNEGSKA (reference sequence). The length of the CDR3 is 14 residues. J lost 5 bases, V lost 5 bases, and 9 bases had no gene match. This CDR3 is CSAPGGARLDTQYF. As DNA, the CDR3 is TGCAGTGCTCCCGGGGGGGCGAGGCTAGATACGCAGTATTTT.

This CDR3 reads CASSLWALNTEAFF. In DNA, the CDR3 is TGTGCCAGCAGCCTATGGGCCCTGAACACTGAAGCTTTCTTT. The gene calls are TRBV5-6 and TRBJ1-1; the D is unclear. V was clipped by 4 bases and J by 0 bases, with 10 bases between them. This CDR3 spans 14 amino acids. CDR1 is SGHDT and CDR2 is YYEEEE in the germline V gene.

The gene calls are TRBV7-9 and TRBJ1-1; D is ambiguous. Germline CDR1 reads SEHNR; CDR2 reads FQNEAQ (reference sequence). V dropped 5 bases and J dropped 1 base, with 11 bases sitting between them. This CDR3 comprises 14 residues. The CDR3 spells CASSSRPANTEAFF. The CDR3 region has the DNA TGTGCCAGCAGCAGTAGGCCGGCGAACACTGAAGCTTTCTTT.